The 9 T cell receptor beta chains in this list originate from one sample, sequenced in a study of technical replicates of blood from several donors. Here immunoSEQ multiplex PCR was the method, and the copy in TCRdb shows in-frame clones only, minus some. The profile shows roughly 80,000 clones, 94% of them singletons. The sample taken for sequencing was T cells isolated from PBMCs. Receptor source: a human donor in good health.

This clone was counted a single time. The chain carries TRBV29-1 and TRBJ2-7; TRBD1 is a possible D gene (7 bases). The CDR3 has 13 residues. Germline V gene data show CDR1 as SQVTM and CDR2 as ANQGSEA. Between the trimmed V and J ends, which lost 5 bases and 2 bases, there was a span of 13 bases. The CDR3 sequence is CSVFGGGTYEQYF. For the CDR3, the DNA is TGCAGCGTTTTTGGAGGGGGCACCTACGAGCAGTACTTC.

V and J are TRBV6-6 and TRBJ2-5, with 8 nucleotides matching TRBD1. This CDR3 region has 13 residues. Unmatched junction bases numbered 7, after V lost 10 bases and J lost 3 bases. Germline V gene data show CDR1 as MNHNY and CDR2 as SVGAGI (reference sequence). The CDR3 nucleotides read TGTGCCACATCGGGACAGGTCAAAGAGACCCAGTACTTC. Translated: CATSGQVKETQYF.

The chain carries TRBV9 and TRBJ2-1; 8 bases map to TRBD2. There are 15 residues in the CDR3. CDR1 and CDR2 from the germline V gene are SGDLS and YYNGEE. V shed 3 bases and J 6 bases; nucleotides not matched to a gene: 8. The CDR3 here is CASSEYGGVGNEQFF. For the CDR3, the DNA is TGTGCCAGCAGCGAATACGGGGGGGTAGGCAATGAGCAGTTCTTC. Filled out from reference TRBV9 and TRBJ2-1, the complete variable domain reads DSGVTQTPKHLITATGQRVTLRCSPRSGDLSVYWYQQSLDQGLQFLIQYYNGEERAKGNILERFSAQQFPDLHSELNLSSLELGDSALYFCASSEYGGVGNEQFFGPGTRLTVL.

CDR3 nucleotides: TGTGCCAGTAGTGCAGGGCAGCCGAACACTGAAGCTTTCTTT. It translates to CASSAGQPNTEAFF. This sequence joins TRBV19 and TRBJ1-1; a weak D match, TRBD1 (5 bases). This CDR3 is 14 amino acids long. Trimming pared 5 bases from V and 1 base from J, leaving 11 bases between. Per the germline V gene, CDR1 is LNHDA and CDR2 is SQIVND (reference sequence).

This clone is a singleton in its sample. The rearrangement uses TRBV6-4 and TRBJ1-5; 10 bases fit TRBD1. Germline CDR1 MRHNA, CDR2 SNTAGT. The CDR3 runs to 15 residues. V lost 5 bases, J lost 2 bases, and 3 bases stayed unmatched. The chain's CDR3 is CASSPGTGGNQPQHF. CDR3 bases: TGTGCCAGCAGTCCCGGGACAGGGGGCAATCAGCCCCAGCATTTT.

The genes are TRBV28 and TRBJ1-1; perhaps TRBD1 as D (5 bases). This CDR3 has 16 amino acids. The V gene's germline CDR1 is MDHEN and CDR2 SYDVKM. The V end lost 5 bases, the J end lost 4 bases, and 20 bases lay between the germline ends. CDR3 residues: CASSPTRGGEGTEAFF. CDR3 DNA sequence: TGTGCCAGCAGTCCCACTCGGGGGGGTGAGGGCACTGAAGCTTTCTTT.

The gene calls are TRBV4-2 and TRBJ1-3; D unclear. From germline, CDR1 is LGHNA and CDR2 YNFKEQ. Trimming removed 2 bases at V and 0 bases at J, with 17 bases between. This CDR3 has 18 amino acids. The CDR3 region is CASSQHGLDDISGNTIYF. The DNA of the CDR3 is TGTGCCAGCAGCCAACATGGGCTTGATGATATCTCTGGAAACACCATATATTTT.

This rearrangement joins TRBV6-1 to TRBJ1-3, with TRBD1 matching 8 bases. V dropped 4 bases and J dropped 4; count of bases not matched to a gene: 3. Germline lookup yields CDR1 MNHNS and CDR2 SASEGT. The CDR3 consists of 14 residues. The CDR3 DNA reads TGTGCCAGCAGTGGGACAGGGTTGGGAAACACCATATATTTT. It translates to CASSGTGLGNTIYF.

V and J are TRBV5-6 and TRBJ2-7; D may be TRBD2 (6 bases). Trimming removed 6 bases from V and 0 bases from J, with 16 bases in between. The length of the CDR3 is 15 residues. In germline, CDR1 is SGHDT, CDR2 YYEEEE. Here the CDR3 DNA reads TGTGCCAGCATCAATGGACTAACAACCTCCTACGAGCAGTACTTC. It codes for CASINGLTTSYEQYF.